The clone carrying this T cell receptor (beta chain) was seen once. After removal of 6 bases from V and 5 bases from J, the junction contained 6 bases not matched to a gene. Germline V CDR1 and CDR2: SNHLY, FYNNEI. This CDR3 is built from 15 residues. Assay: immunoSEQ multiplex PCR; the TCRdb copy retains only in-frame clones and omits some. The table lists nearly 35,000 clones, 80% to 90% of them singletons, with approximately 11% in the top ten. The record originates from a study of T cell responses to AZD1222 COVID-19 vaccine. V usage is TRBV2 and J usage is TRBJ1-6; 8 bases align to TRBD1. Sequencing used peripheral blood, obtained 28 days after the second AZD1222 dose. This receptor was obtained from an adult who received the AZD1222 COVID-19 vaccine. The CDR3 protein is CASRRGQENNSPLHF. In nucleotides, the CDR3 is TGTGCCAGCAGGCGGGGACAGGAAAATAATTCACCCCTCCACTTT.